This TCR beta chain was sequenced in a study of graft-versus-host responses after intestinal transplantation. Whole-study context: The study gave all recipients anti-thymocyte globulin induction, then tacrolimus and steroids for about three years.

Study observations and caveats: Graft-versus-host to host-versus-graft clonal ratios in allografts were high in patients with graft-donor T cell macrochimerism. Some GvH clones appeared in ileal mucosa or blood before recipient bone marrow.

The CDR3 is 16 residues long. Germline V gene sequence: CDR1 SGHRS, CDR2 YFSETQ. The V segment lost 6 bases and the J segment 2 bases; nucleotides outside the gene matches: 8. Regarding this clone: Its antigen is unknown.

TCRdb's table, derived via immunoSEQ multiplex PCR, lists solely in-frame clones and lacks some. The table shows roughly 120,000 clones, with around 92% occurring only once. The chain links TRBV5-1 to TRBJ2-1; 10 bases map to TRBD2. The clonotype originates from a human donor who was the organ donor for an intestinal transplant. The sample consisted of unstimulated CD8+ T cells sorted from spleen or lymph node cells, taken before transplant. The CDR3 DNA reads as TGCGCCAGCAACGACCCTCTAGCGGGAGCCTACAATGAGCAGTTCTTC. Protein sequence: CASNDPLAGAYNEQFF.